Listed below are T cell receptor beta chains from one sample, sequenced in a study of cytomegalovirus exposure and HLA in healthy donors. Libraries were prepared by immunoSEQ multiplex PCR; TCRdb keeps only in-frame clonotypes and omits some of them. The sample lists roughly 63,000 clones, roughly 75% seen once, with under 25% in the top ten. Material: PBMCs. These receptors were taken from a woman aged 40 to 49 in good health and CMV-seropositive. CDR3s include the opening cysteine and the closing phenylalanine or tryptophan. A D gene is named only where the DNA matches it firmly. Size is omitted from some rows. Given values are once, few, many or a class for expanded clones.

CDR3: CATSRDQGARLGEAFF
DNA: TGTGCCACCAGCAGAGATCAGGGGGCCCGGCTAGGGGAAGCTTTCTTT
size: .
D: TRBD1
J: TRBJ1-1
V: TRBV15

CDR3: CASSFTGATYNEQFF
DNA: TGTGCCAGCAGCTTTACAGGAGCTACCTACAATGAGCAGTTCTTC
size: .
D: .
J: TRBJ2-1
V: TRBV7-2

CDR3: CACEGRLGNTIYF
DNA: TGTGCCTGTGAGGGTCGACTGGGAAACACCATATATTTT
size: .
D: .
J: TRBJ1-3
V: TRBV12-5

CDR3: CASSPTGGLGNTIYF
DNA: TGTGCCAGCTCACCTACCGGAGGGTTAGGAAACACCATATATTTT
size: few
D: .
J: TRBJ1-3
V: TRBV18

CDR3: CSAQGNTEAFF
DNA: TGCAGCGCACAGGGAAACACTGAAGCTTTCTTT
size: .
D: .
J: TRBJ1-1
V: TRBV20-1

CDR3: CASSPRSGTVWNEQYF
DNA: TGTGCCAGCAGCCCCCGGTCCGGGACAGTTTGGAACGAGCAGTACTTC
size: .
D: TRBD1
J: TRBJ2-7
V: TRBV11-3

CDR3: CASSSPTPTSGGNTGELFF
DNA: TGTGCCAGCAGCTCCCCCACCCCAACTAGCGGGGGGAACACCGGGGAGCTGTTTTTT
size: once
D: TRBD2
J: TRBJ2-2
V: TRBV7-8

CDR3: CSSSPGQGLDYGYTF
DNA: TGTTCCAGCAGCCCGGGACAGGGCTTAGACTATGGCTACACCTTC
size: .
D: TRBD1
J: TRBJ1-2
V: TRBV7-9

CDR3: CASSIQGNYGYTF
DNA: TGTGCCAGTAGTATACAGGGCAACTATGGCTACACCTTC
size: few
D: .
J: TRBJ1-2
V: TRBV19

CDR3: CASSWPAGKTSTDTQYF
DNA: TGTGCCAGCAGCTGGCCAGCGGGGAAAACTAGCACAGATACGCAGTATTTT
size: few
D: TRBD2
J: TRBJ2-3
V: TRBV7-8

CDR3: CASSYRGLANYGYTF
DNA: TGTGCCAGCAGTTACAGGGGTTTAGCTAACTATGGCTACACCTTC
size: .
D: TRBD1
J: TRBJ1-2
V: TRBV27

CDR3: CASSPSAGSNQPQHF
DNA: TGTGCCAGTAGCCCATCAGCAGGTAGCAATCAGCCCCAGCATTTT
size: .
D: .
J: TRBJ1-5
V: TRBV19

CDR3: CASSQGDGGVYEQYF
DNA: TGCGCCAGCAGCCAAGGGGACGGGGGGGTCTACGAGCAGTACTTC
size: .
D: TRBD2
J: TRBJ2-7
V: TRBV4-3

CDR3: CASRVGRDSNQPQHF
DNA: TGTGCCAGCAGGGTCGGACGGGATAGCAATCAGCCCCAGCATTTT
size: .
D: .
J: TRBJ1-5
V: TRBV2

CDR3: CASSESQGMTEAFF
DNA: TGTGCCAGCAGTGAATCCCAGGGTATGACTGAAGCTTTCTTT
size: .
D: .
J: TRBJ1-1
V: TRBV6-1

CDR3: CATQWGQGADTQYF
DNA: TGTGCCACCCAGTGGGGACAGGGGGCAGATACGCAGTATTTT
size: .
D: TRBD1
J: TRBJ2-3
V: TRBV27

CDR3: CASSLRGRGYEQYF
DNA: TGTGCCAGCAGTTTAAGAGGGCGCGGTTACGAGCAGTACTTC
size: .
D: .
J: TRBJ2-7
V: TRBV27

CDR3: CASSLTDEKLFF
DNA: TGTGCCAGCAGCTTGACGGATGAAAAACTGTTTTTT
size: few
D: .
J: TRBJ1-4
V: TRBV5-8

CDR3: CSSSFTGSGNTIYF
DNA: TGTTCCAGCAGCTTTACAGGCTCTGGAAACACCATATATTTT
size: .
D: .
J: TRBJ1-3
V: TRBV7-9

CDR3: CAWSDWGGTDTQYF
DNA: TGTGCCTGGAGTGATTGGGGAGGCACAGATACGCAGTATTTT
size: .
D: .
J: TRBJ2-3
V: TRBV30

CDR3: CSSSLGMGAANYGYTF
DNA: TGTTCCAGCAGCTTAGGTATGGGCGCAGCTAACTATGGCTACACCTTC
size: .
D: .
J: TRBJ1-2
V: TRBV7-9

CDR3: CASSYSPGNEQYF
DNA: TGTGCCAGCAGTTACTCTCCGGGGAACGAGCAGTACTTC
size: .
D: .
J: TRBJ2-7
V: TRBV6-6

CDR3: CASSLGGQGTGELFF
DNA: TGCGCCAGCAGCTTGGGTGGCCAGGGAACCGGGGAGCTGTTTTTT
size: .
D: .
J: TRBJ2-2
V: TRBV5-1

CDR3: CASSPDYLTGELFF
DNA: TGTGCCAGCAGCCCGGACTACCTCACCGGGGAGCTGTTTTTT
size: few
D: .
J: TRBJ2-2
V: TRBV7-2

CDR3: CASSFARGTGGEKLFF
DNA: TGTGCCAGCAGCTTCGCCCGGGGGACAGGGGGGGAAAAACTGTTTTTT
size: .
D: TRBD1
J: TRBJ1-4
V: TRBV5-4